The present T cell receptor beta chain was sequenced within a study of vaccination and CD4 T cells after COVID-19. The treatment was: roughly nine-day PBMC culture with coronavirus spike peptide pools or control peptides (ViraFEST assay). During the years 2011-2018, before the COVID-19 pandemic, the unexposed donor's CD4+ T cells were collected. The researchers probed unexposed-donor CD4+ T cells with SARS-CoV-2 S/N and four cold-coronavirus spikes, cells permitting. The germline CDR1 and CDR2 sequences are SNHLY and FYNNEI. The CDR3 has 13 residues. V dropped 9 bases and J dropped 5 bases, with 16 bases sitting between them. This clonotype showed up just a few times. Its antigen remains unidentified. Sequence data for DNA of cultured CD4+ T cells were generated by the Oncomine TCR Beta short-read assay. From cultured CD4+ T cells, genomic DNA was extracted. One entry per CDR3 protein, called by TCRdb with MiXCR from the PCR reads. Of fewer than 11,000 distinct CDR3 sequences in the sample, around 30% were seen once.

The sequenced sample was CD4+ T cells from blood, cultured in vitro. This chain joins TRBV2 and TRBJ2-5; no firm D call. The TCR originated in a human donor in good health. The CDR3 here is CASLPSRWETQYF. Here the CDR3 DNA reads TGTGCCAGTCTCCCCTCAAGGTGGGAGACCCAGTACTTC.